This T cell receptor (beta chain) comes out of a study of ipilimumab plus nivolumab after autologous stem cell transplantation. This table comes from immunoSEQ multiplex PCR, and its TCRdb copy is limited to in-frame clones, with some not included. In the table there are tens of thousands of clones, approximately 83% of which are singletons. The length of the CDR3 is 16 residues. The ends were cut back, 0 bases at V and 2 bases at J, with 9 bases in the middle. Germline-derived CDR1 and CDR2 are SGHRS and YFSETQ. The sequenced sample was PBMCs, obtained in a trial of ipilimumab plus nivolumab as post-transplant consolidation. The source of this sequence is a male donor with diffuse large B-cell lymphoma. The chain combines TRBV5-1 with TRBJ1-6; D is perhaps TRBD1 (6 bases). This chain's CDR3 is CASSLEGVTYNSPLHF. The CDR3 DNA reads TGCGCCAGCAGCTTGGAGGGGGTTACCTATAATTCACCCCTCCACTTT.